The 25 T cell receptor beta chains below were found in one sample sequenced in a study of cytomegalovirus exposure and HLA in healthy donors. PCR involved 60 Vbeta and 13 Jbeta primers. The assay was immunoSEQ multiplex PCR, and TCRdb's table has in-frame clones only and misses some. Counted here are some 77,000 clones, approximately 80% occurring once; the ten biggest clones make up approximately 29%. Material: PBMCs. The origin of the receptors is a man between 45 and 60 years old in good health and CMV-seropositive.

V and J are TRBV7-9 and TRBJ2-7; D not certain. This CDR3 is 15 amino acids long. Germline loops: CDR1 SEHNR, CDR2 FQNEAQ (reference sequence). Trimming removed 1 base from V and 1 base from J, with 11 bases in between. CDR3 region: CASSLGSAQSYEQYF. CDR3 DNA: TGTGCCAGCAGCTTAGGCTCAGCGCAATCCTACGAGCAGTACTTC. Supplemented by reference TRBV7-9 and TRBJ2-7, the full variable domain reads DTGVSQNPRHKITKRGQNVTFRCDPISEHNRLYWYRQTLGQGPEFLTYFQNEAQLEKSRLLSDRFSAERPKGSFSTLEIQRTEQGDSAMYLCASSLGSAQSYEQYFGPGTRLTVT.

This sequence joins TRBV6-7 and TRBJ1-5, with a tentative D call TRBD1 (6 bases). TRBV6-7 belongs to the ORF category, with a function that is uncertain. The CDR3 has 15 residues. V was cut by 2 bases and J by 1 base, with 9 bases left in between. The DNA of the CDR3 is TGTGCCAGCAGTTACCCTGACAGGAGCAATCAGCCCCAGCATTTT. Its translation: CASSYPDRSNQPQHF.

The genes are TRBV5-1 and TRBJ2-2; 10 bases are a match to TRBD2. This CDR3 spans 17 amino acids. CDR1 SGHRS and CDR2 YFSETQ come from the germline V gene. Unmatched junction bases numbered 9, after V lost 0 bases and J lost 7 bases. The CDR3 here is CASSLAPSGRAGGELFF. CDR3 coding DNA: TGCGCCAGCAGCTTGGCCCCGAGCGGGAGGGCCGGCGGGGAGCTGTTTTTT.

This rearrangement joins TRBV4-3 to TRBJ2-2; 10 bases match TRBD2. Trimming took 4 bases from V and 1 from J; bases not matched to a gene: 3. Looked up from germline, CDR1 is LGHNA and CDR2 is YSLEER. This CDR3 region has 16 residues. The CDR3 spells CASSPRLAGNTGELFF. The CDR3 region has the DNA TGCGCCAGCAGCCCGAGACTAGCGGGGAACACCGGGGAGCTGTTTTTT.

This chain joins TRBV25-1 and TRBJ2-3; D is uncertain. V gave up 2 bases and J gave up 6 bases, with 6 bases separating them. The CDR3 spans 12 residues. The germline V gene has CDR1 MGHDK and CDR2 SYGVNS. The CDR3 coding sequence is TGTGCCAGCAGTGAAAACTCCGATACGCAGTATTTT. Amino acid sequence: CASSENSDTQYF.

The rearrangement links TRBV5-1 to TRBJ2-1; 8 bases line up with TRBD2. V lost 3 bases and J lost 6; bases outside the gene matches: 8. Germline V gene lookup returns CDR1 SGHRS and CDR2 YFSETQ. This CDR3 region has 15 residues. The CDR3 protein is CASSSSGSPLNEQFF. Written as DNA, the CDR3 is TGCGCCAGCAGCTCCAGCGGGAGTCCGCTCAATGAGCAGTTCTTC. The full variable domain, with the rest looked up from reference TRBV5-1 and TRBJ2-1, is KAGVTQTPRYLIKTRGQQVTLSCSPISGHRSVSWYQQTPGQGLQFLFEYFSETQRNKGNFPGRFSGRQFSNSRSEMNVSTLELGDSALYLCASSSSGSPLNEQFFGPGTRLTVL.

V usage is TRBV5-4 and J usage is TRBJ1-3, with D possibly being TRBD1 (6 bases). CDR1 and CDR2 (germline): SGHNT, YYREEE (reference sequence). V gave up 2 bases and J gave up 0 bases, with 12 bases separating them. The CDR3 has 16 residues. CDR3 coding DNA: TGTGCCAGCAGCTTCGGGGGGCCCCTCTCTGGAAACACCATATATTTT. Encoded protein: CASSFGGPLSGNTIYF.

The chain uses TRBV30 and TRBJ1-1, with 9 bases matching TRBD1. From germline, CDR1 is GTSNPN and CDR2 SVGIG (reference sequence). The ends lost 7 bases at V and 0 bases at J; junction bases unmatched: 6. The CDR3 totals 14 residues. CDR3 sequence reads: CALGTGNMNTEAFF. Here the CDR3 DNA reads TGTGCCTTAGGGACAGGGAACATGAACACTGAAGCTTTCTTT.

V gene TRBV11-2 combines with J gene TRBJ1-1; D is undetermined. The CDR3 length is 13 residues. Germline V gene lookup returns CDR1 SGHAT and CDR2 FQNNGV. Trimming stripped 1 base from V and 1 base from J, with 4 bases between. CDR3 DNA sequence: TGTGCCAGCAGCTTAGGACAGAACACTGAAGCTTTCTTT. This codes for CASSLGQNTEAFF.

The rearrangement joins TRBV5-6 to TRBJ2-5; TRBD2 matches at 14 bases. Looked up from germline, CDR1 is SGHDT and CDR2 is YYEEEE. V lost 4 bases, J lost 4 bases, and 6 bases stayed unmatched. The length of the CDR3 is 16 residues. The CDR3 spells CASSVGLAGVLETQYF. CDR3 DNA sequence: TGTGCCAGCAGCGTGGGACTAGCGGGAGTTTTAGAGACCCAGTACTTC.

Note on this clone: Other DNA sequences from this sample encode an identical CDR3 as well. The V and J genes are TRBV7-2 and TRBJ1-2, with D possibly TRBD1 on 6 matching bases. CDR1 and CDR2 from the germline V gene are SGHTA and FQGNSA. This CDR3 is built from 14 residues. The ends were cut back, 1 base at V and 5 bases at J, with 11 bases in the middle. The DNA for the CDR3 is TGTGCCAGCAGCTTAGACAGGGTTGGTTATGGCTACACCTTC. This encodes CASSLDRVGYGYTF.

The chain recombines TRBV30 with TRBJ2-3; D is perhaps TRBD2 (5 bases). V was trimmed by 8 bases and J by 1 base, leaving 16 bases between them. Germline V gives CDR1 GTSNPN, CDR2 SVGIG (reference sequence). The CDR3 runs 14 residues. The CDR3 here is CALNRVEGTDTQYF. CDR3 coding DNA: TGTGCCCTAAACCGGGTGGAGGGCACAGATACGCAGTATTTT.

The chain couples TRBV6-6 to TRBJ1-5, with D tentatively TRBD1 (6 bases). This CDR3 comprises 15 residues. In germline, CDR1 is MNHNY, CDR2 SVGAGI (reference sequence). Trimming stripped 7 bases from V and 3 bases from J, with 16 bases between. This chain's CDR3 is CASTRDTGHNQPQHF. Here the CDR3 DNA reads TGTGCCAGCACCAGGGACACGGGTCACAATCAGCCCCAGCATTTT.

The V gene is TRBV15, the J gene TRBJ1-5; 9 bases agree with TRBD1. The length of the CDR3 is 16 residues. J gave up 2 bases and V 4 bases, and 6 bases lay outside the gene matches. The V gene's germline CDR1 is LNHNV and CDR2 YYDKDF (reference sequence). The CDR3 sequence is CATSMTGGIGNQPQHF. The CDR3 DNA reads TGTGCCACCAGCATGACAGGGGGAATTGGCAATCAGCCCCAGCATTTT.

The chain couples TRBV9 to TRBJ2-1; D is perhaps TRBD2 (6 bases). V was pared by 2 bases and J by 8 bases, with 14 bases between. The CDR3 is 14 amino acids. CDR1 is SGDLS, CDR2 YYNGEE, per germline. CDR3: CASSVSRERYEQFF. The CDR3 bases are TGTGCCAGCAGCGTTTCGCGGGAAAGGTATGAGCAGTTCTTC.

This chain uses TRBV10-3 with TRBJ1-5, with D uncertain. The CDR3 length is 13 residues. V lost 10 bases to trimming and J lost 0 bases, with 10 bases between them. CDR1 is ENHRY and CDR2 is SYGVKD in the germline V gene. Here the CDR3 DNA reads TGTGCCAGTAGGGAGAATAGCAATCAGCCCCAGCATTTT. This encodes CASRENSNQPQHF.

V and J are TRBV4-3 and TRBJ2-1, with D tentatively TRBD2 (6 bases). Looked up from germline, CDR1 is LGHNA and CDR2 is YSLEER. The length of the CDR3 is 16 residues. The V and J ends lost 3 bases and 0 bases respectively, with 12 bases between them. The DNA for the CDR3 is TGCGCCAGCAGCCAGCAATTTAGCGGCTCCTACAATGAGCAGTTCTTC. This gives the protein CASSQQFSGSYNEQFF.

J is TRBJ2-7 and V is TRBV14; D may be TRBD2 (5 bases). Germline V gives CDR1 SGHDN, CDR2 FVKESK. This CDR3 comprises 12 residues. V lost 5 bases to trimming and J lost 4 bases, with 9 bases between them. The chain's CDR3 is CASSGPGYEQYF. The CDR3 DNA is TGTGCCAGCAGCGGACCGGGGTACGAGCAGTACTTC.

As regards this clone: The same CDR3 arises from other DNA sequences in this sample as well. The chain recombines TRBV4-1 with TRBJ2-7; 10 nucleotides match TRBD2. V shed 0 bases, J shed 3 bases, and the junction held 5 bases outside the gene matches. CDR3 length equals 16 residues. Germline V gives CDR1 MGHRA, CDR2 YSYEKL. CDR3 amino acids: CASSQDGAGGIYEQYF. The CDR3 region has the DNA TGCGCCAGCAGCCAAGATGGAGCGGGAGGGATCTACGAGCAGTACTTC.

The chain combines TRBV15 with TRBJ2-1; 9 bases are shared with TRBD1. The V and J ends lost 5 bases and 7 bases, in that order; junction bases with no gene match: 12. This CDR3 contains 16 residues. Per germline, CDR1 LNHNV and CDR2 YYDKDF (reference sequence). The DNA of the CDR3 is TGTGCCACCAGCGGCCACACAGGGGGCGCGTCTAATGAGCAGTTCTTC. The encoded protein is CATSGHTGGASNEQFF.

The chain is built from TRBV28 and TRBJ2-1; 7 positions agree with TRBD1. Unmatched junction bases numbered 20, after V lost 8 bases and J lost 4 bases. Germline V gene data show CDR1 as MDHEN and CDR2 as SYDVKM. This CDR3 comprises 18 residues. CDR3 in DNA: TGTGCCAGCGGCCTGGTGGGCGGAATAGAGGGGGCATACAATGAGCAGTTCTTC. This gives the protein CASGLVGGIEGAYNEQFF. Variable domain in full (rest from reference TRBV28 and TRBJ2-1): DVKVTQSSRYLVKRTGEKVFLECVQDMDHENMFWYRQDPGLGLRLIYFSYDVKMKEKGDIPEGYSVSREKKERFSLILESASTNQTSMYLCASGLVGGIEGAYNEQFFGPGTRLTVL.

The chain couples TRBV6-1 to TRBJ2-1, with 7 positions matching TRBD2. Trimming removed 7 bases from V and 2 bases from J; junction bases left unmatched: 5. Germline-derived CDR1 and CDR2 are MNHNS and SASEGT. The CDR3 is 14 amino acids. Written as DNA, the CDR3 is TGTGCCAGCACCGCTAGCGGAACCTACAATGAGCAGTTCTTC. Amino acid sequence: CASTASGTYNEQFF.

The rearrangement joins TRBV5-5 to TRBJ1-2; D is undetermined. There are 13 residues in the CDR3. CDR1 and CDR2 (germline): SGHKS, YYEKEE (reference sequence). Trimming shortened V by 2 bases and J by 6 bases, and 11 bases separated the two germline ends. The CDR3 region has the DNA TGTGCCAGCAGCTTTAATACCCGAGATGGCTACACCTTC. Amino acid sequence: CASSFNTRDGYTF. Based on the CDR3 plus reference TRBV5-5 and TRBJ1-2, the full variable domain is DAGVTQSPTHLIKTRGQQVTLRCSPISGHKSVSWYQQVLGQGPQFIFQYYEKEERGRGNFPDRFSARQFPNYSSELNVNALLLGDSALYLCASSFNTRDGYTFGSGTRLTVV.

The rearrangement links TRBV7-9 to TRBJ2-7; 12 nucleotides agree with TRBD2. The V gene's germline CDR1 is SEHNR and CDR2 FQNEAQ (reference sequence). The CDR3 consists of 18 residues. Losses at the gene ends were 3 bases for V and 2 bases for J; bases not matched to a gene: 11. CDR3 bases: TGTGCCAGCAGCTTGGTAATCCGGACTAGCGGGATCCCCTACGAGCAGTACTTC. This translates into CASSLVIRTSGIPYEQYF.

The J gene is TRBJ2-6, the V gene TRBV7-9; D possibly corresponds to TRBD1 (6 bases). From germline, CDR1 is SEHNR and CDR2 FQNEAQ (reference sequence). The CDR3 extends over 14 amino acids. The CDR3 DNA follows: TGTTCCGAGGACAGCAGCTCTGGGGCCAACGTCCTGACTTTC. Its protein is CSEDSSSGANVLTF.